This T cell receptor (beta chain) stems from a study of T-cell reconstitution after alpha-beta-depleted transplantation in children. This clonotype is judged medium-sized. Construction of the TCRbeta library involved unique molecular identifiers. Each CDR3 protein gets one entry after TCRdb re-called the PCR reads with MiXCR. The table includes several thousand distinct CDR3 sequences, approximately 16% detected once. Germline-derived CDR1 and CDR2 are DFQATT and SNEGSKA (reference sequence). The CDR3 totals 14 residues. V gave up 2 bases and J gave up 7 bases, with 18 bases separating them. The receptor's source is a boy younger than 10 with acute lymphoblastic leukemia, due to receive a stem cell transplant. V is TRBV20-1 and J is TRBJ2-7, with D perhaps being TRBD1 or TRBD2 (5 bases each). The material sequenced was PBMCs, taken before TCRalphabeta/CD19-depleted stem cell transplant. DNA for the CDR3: TGCAGTGCTAGACCGGGACCCAATTTTCAGGAGCAGTACTTC. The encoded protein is CSARPGPNFQEQYF.